The rows below give T cell receptor beta chains drawn from one sample of a study of CD8+CD57+ T cells in acquired aplastic anemia. TCRdb re-called the reads through MiXCR, storing one row per CDR3 protein. The sample lists roughly 420,000 distinct CDR3 sequences; approximately 70% were seen once. Sequences were obtained from sorted CD4+, CD8+, or CD8+CD57+ T cells (not recorded which) from PBMCs. These receptors were obtained from a human donor in good health, serving as a control. CDR3s include the opening cysteine and the closing phenylalanine or tryptophan. D genes are given only for firm matches.

CDR3,DNA,length,D,J,V
CASSITTRQKETQYF,TGTGCCAGCAGCATAACTACACGGCAGAAAGAGACCCAGTACTTC,15,NA,TRBJ2-5,TRBV5-4
CSASVTGGGEGYEQYF,TGCAGTGCTAGCGTGACGGGGGGCGGGGAAGGCTACGAGCAGTACTTC,16,NA,TRBJ2-7,TRBV20-1
CASSLVGQGSGNTTF,NA,15,NA,TRBJ1-2,TRBV7-2
CATGKGFNEEQLF,TGCGCCACCGGAAAAGGGTTCAACGAGGAGCAGCTCTTT,13,NA,TRBJ2-1,TRBV15
CSALPGLDYYF,TGCAGTGCTTTGCCAGGTCTCGACTATTACTTC,11,NA,TRBJ2-7,TRBV20-1
CASSVYEGVRELFF,TGTGCCAGCAGTGTTTACGAGGGCGTAAGGGAGCTGTTTTTT,14,NA,TRBJ2-2,TRBV12-3/TRBV12-4
CASSQTSGGTDTQYF,TGTGCCAGCAGCCAAACCTCAGGGGGAACAGATACGCAGTATTTT,15,TRBD1,TRBJ2-3,TRBV9
CATGQGIAGELFF,TGTGCCACCGGACAGGGTATAGCCGGGGAGCTGTTTTTT,13,TRBD1,TRBJ2-2,TRBV7-6
CASSVTGDTDTQYF,TGTGCCAGCAGCGTAACAGGAGACACAGATACGCAGTATTTT,14,NA,TRBJ2-3,TRBV11-1
CASSFGQGYETLFF,TGTGCCAGCAGCTTCGGGCAGGGCTATGAAACGCTGTTTTTT,14,NA,TRBJ1-4,TRBV7-2
CASSPGTGQPQHF,TGTGCCAGCAGTCCCGGGACAGGGCAGCCCCAGCATTTT,13,TRBD1,TRBJ1-5,TRBV10-3
CASSPSTGIGTEAFF,TGTGCCAGCAGTCCATCGACAGGCATAGGCACTGAAGCTTTCTTT,15,NA,TRBJ1-1,TRBV25-1
CAWSPGGSNQPQHF,TGTGCCTGGAGTCCGGGGGGAAGCAATCAGCCCCAGCATTTT,14,NA,TRBJ1-5,TRBV30
CASSQEWPAGATDTQYF,TGCGCCAGCAGCCAAGAGTGGCCAGCGGGGGCCACAGATACGCAGTATTTT,17,TRBD2,TRBJ2-3,TRBV4-3